This T cell receptor beta chain is from a study of CD8 T cells in ankylosing spondylitis. Study-wide points: According to the report, clones linked to the disease were significantly enriched in matched synovial fluid samples taken from ankylosing spondylitis patients. Clones linked to disease, bearing a CD8+ phenotype, were relatively rare in peripheral blood. For ankylosing spondylitis blood, a TCR beta motif of several highly homologous variants appeared characteristic. Earlier work had already found some motif variants in reactive arthritis synovial fluid and blood.

Germline lookup yields CDR1 MNHEY and CDR2 SVGEGT. The V gene lost 5 bases and the J gene lost 0 bases, with 11 bases spanning the gap. The CDR3 runs 14 residues. This clonotype has ten or more counts. Its specificity is not known. Making use of molecular barcodes, quantitative 5'-RACE generated TCR beta libraries. TCRdb reprocessed the 5' RACE reads via MiXCR and lists one record per CDR3 protein. This table has about 220,000 distinct CDR3 sequences, about 7% appearing once. The TCR was taken from a male donor with ankylosing spondylitis. The chain joins TRBV6-2 or TRBV6-3 to TRBJ2-7; a possible D gene is TRBD1 (6 bases). Sequenced material: blood, either unsorted or a sorted T cell fraction (not recorded which). In DNA form, the CDR3 reads TGTGCCAGCAGTATTGACAGGAGCTCCTACGAGCAGTACTTC. Translated: CASSIDRSSYEQYF.